Below, 23 T cell receptor beta chains from the same sample are listed, as sequenced in a study of T cells in Graves' hyperthyroidism and ophthalmopathy (dated by TCRdb to the late 2010s). Library method: multiplex PCR. TCRdb shows the sequencer as Illumina HiSeq 2000. The TCR beta CDR3 regions were amplified from the RNA transcripts. The first round of RT-PCR for the TCR CDR3 was performed with the HTBI primer set and the Qiagen OneStep RT-PCR kit. TCRdb reprocessed the public reads (quality trimming at Q25 with fastp, clone calling with MiXCR) and kept in-frame beta chains. For every CDR3 protein sequence, its rows merge into one entry that carries the most common genes and DNA. The sample table shows roughly 250,000 distinct CDR3 sequences, and approximately 21% are seen once. The ten largest clones take up roughly 60% of the sample. Source material: blood. The source of these receptors is a man younger than 40 with Graves' ophthalmopathy.

The J gene is TRBJ1-2, the V gene TRBV10-3, with TRBD1 identical over 10 bases. The CDR3 runs 15 residues. The junction had 6 bases not matched to a gene; V was cut back by 3 bases and J by 5 bases. Germline values: CDR1 ENHRY, CDR2 SYGVKD. The CDR3 spells CAISDTTGGDYGYTF. The CDR3 coding sequence is TGTGCCATCAGTGACACGACAGGGGGCGATTATGGCTACACCTTC.

This clonotype was seen ten or more times. The V and J genes are TRBV6-1 and TRBJ1-5; D is undetermined. Trimming cost V 11 bases and J 3 bases, with 14 bases left between them. The CDR3 is 13 amino acids. CDR1 and CDR2 from the germline V gene are MNHNS and SASEGT. CDR3 sequence reads: CASSTRSNQPQHF. The CDR3, as DNA: TGTGCCTCCTCGACCCGGTCCAATCAGCCCCAGCATTTT.

This clonotype was seen only a few times. V is TRBV6-1 and J is TRBJ2-7; the match to TRBD1 covers 7 bases. This CDR3 is 12 amino acids long. V was pared by 7 bases and J by 5 bases, with 5 bases of the junction left unmatched. Germline assignment: CDR1 MNHNS and CDR2 SASEGT. CDR3 in amino acids: CASNHRGHEQYF. For the CDR3, the DNA is TGTGCCAGCAACCACAGGGGCCACGAGCAGTACTTC.

This chain uses TRBV7-6 with TRBJ2-7; either TRBD1 or TRBD2 may supply D (7 bases each). The V and J ends lost 5 bases and 3 bases respectively, with 14 bases between them. The CDR3 is 14 amino acids. Germline assignment: CDR1 SGHVS and CDR2 FNYEAQ. CDR3 sequence reads: CASSPGGVSYEQYF. The CDR3 DNA is TGTGCCAGCAGCCCAGGGGGGGTGAGCTACGAGCAGTACTTC. The full variable domain, completed using reference TRBV7-6 and TRBJ2-7, is GAGVSQSPRYKVTKRGQDVALRCDPISGHVSLYWYRQALGQGPEFLTYFNYEAQQDKSGLPNDRFSAERPEGSISTLTIQRTEQRDSAMYRCASSPGGVSYEQYFGPGTRLTVT.

The table lists this clonotype with many counts. CDR3 nucleotides: TGTGCCAGCACCTCGCTCCCAGATACGCAGTATTTT. It encodes CASTSLPDTQYF. The chain uses TRBV28 and TRBJ2-3; D remains ambiguous. Deletions cut 7 bases from V and 4 bases from J, with 9 bases between. The CDR3 extends over 12 amino acids. The germline V gene has CDR1 MDHEN and CDR2 SYDVKM.

This clonotype has more than one count but fewer than ten. Here the CDR3 DNA reads TGTGCCAGCAGTTTATTGCTAGCGGGTTCAGATACGCAGTATTTT. It is translated as CASSLLLAGSDTQYF. The chain couples TRBV28 to TRBJ2-3, with 8 bases matching TRBD2. From germline, CDR1 is MDHEN and CDR2 SYDVKM. The CDR3 is made up of 15 amino acids. J gave up 4 bases and V 1 base, and 4 bases lay outside the gene matches.

The genes are TRBV7-2 and TRBJ2-5; 8 positions match TRBD2. The CDR3 contains 16 residues. The ends lost 5 bases at V and 4 bases at J; junction bases unmatched: 12. Germline values: CDR1 SGHTA, CDR2 FQGNSA. As DNA, the CDR3 is TGTGCCAGCAGCCCCCAGGGCGGGAGGCTACTAGAGACCCAGTACTTC. Protein: CASSPQGGRLLETQYF.

This clonotype showed up many times. An end of the junction does not agree with germline; a read error may underlie this. This rearrangement joins TRBV5-1 to TRBJ1-1, with D tentatively TRBD1 (5 bases). Germline CDR1 reads SGHRS; CDR2 reads YFSETQ. The CDR3 is 12 residues long. Written as DNA, the CDR3 is TGTGCCAGCAGCTTAGCTGGGGGGGAAGCTTTCTTT. This translates into CASSLAGGEAFF.

This clonotype was counted many times. The genes are TRBV12-3 or TRBV12-4 and TRBJ2-1, with TRBD2 matching over 12 bases. V trimming: 4 bases; J trimming: 6 bases; junction bases outside the gene matches: 7. The CDR3 runs 16 residues. The CDR3 reads CASSSTGTSGLNEQFF. CDR3 DNA: TGTGCCAGCAGTTCCACCGGGACTAGCGGGCTCAATGAGCAGTTCTTC.

This clonotype was found many times. This sequence joins TRBV2 and TRBJ2-2; D is uncertain. The germline V gene encodes CDR1 SNHLY and CDR2 FYNNEI. The germline V and J ends were trimmed by 6 bases and 6 bases, with 8 bases remaining between them. This CDR3 region has 12 residues. The CDR3 DNA is TGTGCCAGCAGCCAATTCGCCGGGGAGCTGTTTTTT. It is translated as CASSQFAGELFF.

The V gene is TRBV11-1, the J gene TRBJ1-1; the match to TRBD1 covers 7 bases. The CDR3 totals 12 residues. The V gene's germline CDR1 is SGHAT and CDR2 FQDESV (reference sequence). V was pared by 1 base and J by 13 bases, with 6 bases of the junction left unmatched. The CDR3 DNA follows: TGTGCCAGCAGCTTAGGGGACAACAGGGGTTTCTTT. The encoded protein is CASSLGDNRGFF.

This clonotype was observed a few times. This chain uses TRBV4-1 with TRBJ2-1; TRBD2 aligns across 11 bases. CDR3 length: 16 residues. V gave up 5 bases and J gave up 7 bases; unmatched junction bases: 10. Per germline, CDR1 MGHRA and CDR2 YSYEKL. In DNA, the CDR3 is TGCGCCAGCAGCACCCGGACTAGCGGGCGTCAGAATGAGCAGTTCTTC. Translated, it gives CASSTRTSGRQNEQFF.

This clonotype has just a few counts. This rearrangement joins TRBV20-1 to TRBJ2-4, with no clear D. The germline V gene has CDR1 DFQATT and CDR2 SNEGSKA (reference sequence). V was pared by 0 bases and J by 1 base, with 7 bases between. The CDR3 spans 14 residues. CDR3 coding DNA: TGCAGTGCTAGAGATTTTTGGGCCAAAAACATTCAGTACTTC. This gives the protein CSARDFWAKNIQYF.

The table lists this clonotype with many counts. The rearrangement joins TRBV11-2 to TRBJ2-1; the D gene is possibly TRBD2 (5 bases). The CDR3 covers 13 residues. V was pared by 6 bases and J by 2 bases, with 8 bases between. Germline values: CDR1 SGHAT, CDR2 FQNNGV. CDR3 in DNA: TGTGCCAGCAGTCTCGGGGCCTACAATGAGCAGTTCTTC. Translating it yields CASSLGAYNEQFF.

This clonotype was recorded at least ten times. The chain has TRBV30 and TRBJ1-1; D might be TRBD1 (6 bases). The germline V gene encodes CDR1 GTSNPN and CDR2 SVGIG (reference sequence). The CDR3 loop spans 14 amino acids. V dropped 2 bases and J dropped 4 bases, with 14 bases sitting between them. As DNA, the CDR3 is TGTGCCTGGAGTAAGGGGGGCAGAAGCACTGAAGCTTTCTTT. This encodes CAWSKGGRSTEAFF.

This clonotype has ten or more counts. V gene TRBV28 combines with J gene TRBJ1-1; no reliable D call. The germline CDR1 and CDR2 sequences are MDHEN and SYDVKM. The CDR3 is 13 residues long. V lost 6 bases to trimming and J lost 8 bases, with 16 bases between them. The CDR3 is CASSVTEPPEAFF. In DNA form, the CDR3 reads TGTGCCAGCAGCGTTACGGAGCCCCCCGAAGCTTTCTTT.

The gene calls are TRBV28 and TRBJ1-2; D remains unclear. CDR3 length equals 13 residues. V was clipped by 7 bases and J by 8 bases, with 17 bases between them. CDR1 is MDHEN and CDR2 is SYDVKM in the germline V gene. CDR3 sequence: CASTDTRTKGYTF. CDR3 in DNA: TGTGCCAGCACCGACACCCGGACGAAGGGCTACACCTTC.

The CDR3 protein is CSVDQLVAGPDTQYF. In nucleotides, the CDR3 is TGCAGCGTTGATCAGTTGGTAGCGGGACCAGATACGCAGTATTTT. The V and J genes are TRBV29-1 and TRBJ2-3; 8 bases align to TRBD2. The CDR3 is made up of 15 amino acids. Germline V gene data show CDR1 as SQVTM and CDR2 as ANQGSEA. V was pared by 3 bases and J by 4 bases, with 9 bases of the junction left unmatched.

About this clonotype: A much larger clone lies one base from this, so it may be a read error. The chain employs TRBV11-2 and TRBJ2-7, with 12 bases lining up with TRBD2. From germline, CDR1 is SGHAT and CDR2 FQNNGV. The CDR3 runs 16 residues. The CDR3 loop is CAGSPLLAGGPYEQYF. In DNA, the CDR3 is TGTGCCGGCAGCCCTCTACTAGCGGGAGGCCCCTACGAGCAGTACTTC. Using reference TRBV11-2 and TRBJ2-7 for the parts outside the CDR3, the full variable domain is EAGVAQSPRYKIIEKRQSVAFWCNPISGHATLYWYQQILGQGPKLLIQFQNNGVVDDSQLPKDRFSAERLKGVDSTLKIQPAKLEDSAVYLCAGSPLLAGGPYEQYFGPGTRLTVT.

The chain couples TRBV6-2 or TRBV6-3 to TRBJ2-3; D is possibly TRBD1 (5 bases). The ends were cut back, 11 bases at V and 0 bases at J, with 21 bases in the middle. The germline V gene has CDR1 MNHEY and CDR2 SVGEGT. This CDR3 is 16 amino acids long. Written as DNA, the CDR3 is TGTGCCCAGCCCTCAGGGTCACCCTTTAGCACAGATACGCAGTATTTT. It codes for CAQPSGSPFSTDTQYF.

This clonotype occurred many times. The chain employs TRBV11-1 and TRBJ2-1, with 7 bases fitting TRBD2. Trimming cost V 7 bases and J 1 base; bases outside gene matches: 10. Germline V gives CDR1 SGHAT, CDR2 FQDESV (reference sequence). The CDR3 sequence is 16 residues long. CDR3 loop: CASTLSRLASYNEQFF. The CDR3 bases are TGTGCCAGCACCCTCTCTAGACTAGCATCCTACAATGAGCAGTTCTTC.

The V call is TRBV7-2, the J call TRBJ2-7; D not certain. V lost 5 bases, J lost 0 bases, and 14 bases lay in between. This CDR3 spans 15 amino acids. Germline assignment: CDR1 SGHTA and CDR2 FQGNSA. The CDR3 DNA reads TGTACCAGCAGCCAAACGTACATCAGCTCCTACGAGCAGTACTTC. Protein product: CTSSQTYISSYEQYF.

This sequence joins TRBV7-9 and TRBJ2-7, with D perhaps TRBD2 (5 bases). Germline CDR1 reads SEHNR; CDR2 reads FQNEAQ (reference sequence). V was shortened by 5 bases and J by 4 bases, with 15 bases between the two germline ends. The CDR3 extends over 14 amino acids. CDR3 nucleotide sequence: TGTGCCAGCAGCCCCGGGGTCCCGTCTTACGAGCAGTACTTC. Translation gives CASSPGVPSYEQYF.